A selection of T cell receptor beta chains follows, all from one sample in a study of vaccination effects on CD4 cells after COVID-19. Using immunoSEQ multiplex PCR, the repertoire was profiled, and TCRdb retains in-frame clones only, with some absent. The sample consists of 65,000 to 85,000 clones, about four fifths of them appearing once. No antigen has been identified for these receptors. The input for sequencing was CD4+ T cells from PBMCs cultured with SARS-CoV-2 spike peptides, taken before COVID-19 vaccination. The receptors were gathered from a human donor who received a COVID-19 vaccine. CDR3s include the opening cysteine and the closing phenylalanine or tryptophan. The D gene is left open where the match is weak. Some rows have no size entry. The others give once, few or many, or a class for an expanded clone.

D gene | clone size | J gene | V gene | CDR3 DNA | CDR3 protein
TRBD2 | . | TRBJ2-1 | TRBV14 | TGTGCCAGCAGCAAGAGCGGGAGCTCCTACAATGAGCAGTTCTTC | CASSKSGSSYNEQFF
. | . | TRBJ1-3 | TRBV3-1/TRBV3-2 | TGTGCCAGCAGCCAGGGGGCTGGTGGAAACACCATATATTTT | CASSQGAGGNTIYF
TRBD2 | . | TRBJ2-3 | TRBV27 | TGTGCCAGCAGTTCCCTGACTAGCGGGGGCTGGACAGATACGCAGTATTTT | CASSSLTSGGWTDTQYF
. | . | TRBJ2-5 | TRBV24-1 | TGTGCCACCAGTGATGTCGGGTACCAAGAGACCCAGTACTTC | CATSDVGYQETQYF
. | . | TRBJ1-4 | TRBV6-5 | TGTGCCAGCAGTCCCCGGGTAGAGGAAAAACTGTTTTTT | CASSPRVEEKLFF
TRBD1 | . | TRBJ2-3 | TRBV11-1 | TGTGCCAGCAGCTTCCAGGGGGCAGATACGCAGTATTTT | CASSFQGADTQYF
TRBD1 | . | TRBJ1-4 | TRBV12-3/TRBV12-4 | TGTGCCAGCAGTCAGACAGGGGTTGAAAAACTGTTTTTT | CASSQTGVEKLFF
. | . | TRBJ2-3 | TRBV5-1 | TGCGCCAGCAGCTTGACCCCCGTCGAGTTCACAGATACGCAGTATTTT | CASSLTPVEFTDTQYF
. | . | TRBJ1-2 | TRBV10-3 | TGTGCCATCAGGGAAACAGGTGACTATGGCTACACCTTC | CAIRETGDYGYTF
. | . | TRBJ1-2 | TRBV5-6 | TGTGCCAGCAGCTTCCAGGGGAAAAACTATGGCTACACCTTC | CASSFQGKNYGYTF
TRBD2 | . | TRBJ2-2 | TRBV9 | TGTGCCAGCAGCGTAGTGTCTAGCGGCGCGAACACCGGGGAGCTGTTTTTT | CASSVVSSGANTGELFF
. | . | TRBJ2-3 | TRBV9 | TGTGCCAGCAGCGTAGGTCTCGGGGATACGCAGTATTTT | CASSVGLGDTQYF
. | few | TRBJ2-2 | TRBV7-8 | TGTGCCAGCAGCCAATTACAGGGCGCCGGGGAGCTGTTTTTT | CASSQLQGAGELFF